This T cell receptor beta chain originates from a study of cytomegalovirus exposure and HLA in healthy donors. Study results and limitations: Cytomegalovirus association was listed for 150 or so TCR beta chains.

As to this clone: Its target is not known.

V dropped 3 bases and J dropped 5 bases, with 11 bases sitting between them. The V gene's germline CDR1 is SGDLS and CDR2 YYNGEE. The CDR3 consists of 14 residues. Generated by immunoSEQ multiplex PCR, the TCRdb table keeps only in-frame clones and is missing some. The sample includes under 250,000 clones, around 87% seen only once; the top ten take approximately 2.5%. The sample consisted of PBMCs. The receptor's source is a man younger than 30 in good health and CMV-seronegative. The J gene is TRBJ2-2, the V gene TRBV9; D remains ambiguous. The CDR3 DNA follows: TGTGCCAGCAGCGCCACATTTTCGACCGGGGAGCTGTTTTTT. Translating it yields CASSATFSTGELFF.